Sequencing of this T cell receptor (beta chain) was carried out in a study of blood T cell repertoires in COVID-19. Sequencing was performed with immunoSEQ multiplex PCR; in TCRdb, only in-frame clones are kept and a portion is missing. The data show 250,000 or so clones, about 85% seen once. The CDR3 is made up of 13 amino acids. The trim removed 6 bases at V and 7 bases at J, leaving 3 bases unmatched. As regards this clone: This same CDR3 is encoded by further DNA sequences in the sample.

Material: peripheral blood. The receptor was isolated from a woman in her fifties or sixties with active or convalescent COVID-19. This sequence joins TRBV12-3 or TRBV12-4 and TRBJ2-1; 10 nucleotides match TRBD2. The CDR3 coding sequence is TGTGCCAGCAGGCTAGCGGGAGATAATGAGCAGTTCTTC. Translating it yields CASRLAGDNEQFF.